This T cell receptor beta chain was recovered during a study of cytomegalovirus exposure and HLA in healthy donors. The CDR3 sequence is 15 residues long. The germline gives CDR1 MNHEY, CDR2 SMNVEV (reference sequence). V lost 2 bases and J lost 1, with 6 bases in between. This clone was seen only once. Its antigen is unknown. Here immunoSEQ multiplex PCR was the method, and the copy in TCRdb shows in-frame clones only, minus some. The data hold some 120,000 clones, with 89% observed a single time. Findings and caveats of the study: There were a few CMV-associated chains whose specificity for CMV antigens was confirmed in vitro.

Sequencing was carried out using PBMCs. The V call is TRBV27, the J call TRBJ2-6; D is uncertain. This sequence originates from a woman in her late teens or twenties in good health and CMV-seronegative. CDR3 loop: CASSLIFSGANVLTF. As DNA, the CDR3 is TGTGCCAGCAGTTTAATCTTTTCTGGGGCCAACGTCCTGACTTTC.